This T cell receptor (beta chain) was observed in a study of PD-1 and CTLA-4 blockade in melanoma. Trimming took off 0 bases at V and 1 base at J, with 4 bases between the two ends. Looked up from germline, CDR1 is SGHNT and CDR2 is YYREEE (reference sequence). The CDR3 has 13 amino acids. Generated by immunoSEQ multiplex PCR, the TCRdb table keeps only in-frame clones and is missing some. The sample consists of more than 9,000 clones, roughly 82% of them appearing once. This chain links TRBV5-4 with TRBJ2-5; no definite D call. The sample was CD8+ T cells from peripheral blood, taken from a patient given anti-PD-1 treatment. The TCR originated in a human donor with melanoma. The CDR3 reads CASSLGFQETQYF. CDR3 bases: TGTGCCAGCAGCTTGGGGTTCCAAGAGACCCAGTACTTC. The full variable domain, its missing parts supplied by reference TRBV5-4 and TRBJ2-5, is ETGVTQSPTHLIKTRGQQVTLRCSSQSGHNTVSWYQQALGQGPQFIFQYYREEENGRGNFPPRFSGLQFPNYSSELNVNALELDDSALYLCASSLGFQETQYFGPGTRLLVL.